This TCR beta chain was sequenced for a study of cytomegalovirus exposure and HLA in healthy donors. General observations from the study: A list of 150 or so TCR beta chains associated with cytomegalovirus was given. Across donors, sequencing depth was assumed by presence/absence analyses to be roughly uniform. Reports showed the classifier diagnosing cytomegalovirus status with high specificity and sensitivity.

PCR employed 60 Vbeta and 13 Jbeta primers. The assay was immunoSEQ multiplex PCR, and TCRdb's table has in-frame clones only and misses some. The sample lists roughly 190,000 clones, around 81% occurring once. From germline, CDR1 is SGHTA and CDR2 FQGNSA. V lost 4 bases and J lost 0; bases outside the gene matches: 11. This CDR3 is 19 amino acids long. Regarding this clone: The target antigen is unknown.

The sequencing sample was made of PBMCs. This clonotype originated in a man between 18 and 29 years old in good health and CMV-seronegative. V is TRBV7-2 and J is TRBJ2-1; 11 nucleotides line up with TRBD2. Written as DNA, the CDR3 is TGTGCCAGCAGCTCACTAGCGGGAGCTTTTCTAAGCTCCTACAATGAGCAGTTCTTC. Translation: CASSSLAGAFLSSYNEQFF.